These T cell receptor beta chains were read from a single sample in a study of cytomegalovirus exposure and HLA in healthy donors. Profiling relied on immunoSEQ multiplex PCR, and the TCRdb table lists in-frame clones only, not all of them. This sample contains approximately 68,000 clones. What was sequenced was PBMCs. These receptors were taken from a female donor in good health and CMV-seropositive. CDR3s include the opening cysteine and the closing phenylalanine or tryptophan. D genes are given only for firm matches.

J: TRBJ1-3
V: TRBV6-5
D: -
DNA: TGTGCCAGCAGTCGGGAAAGGGGGTCTGGAAACACCATATATTTT
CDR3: CASSRERGSGNTIYF

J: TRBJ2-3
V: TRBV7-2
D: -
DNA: TGTGCCAGCAGCTTAGCTGCGTCTTTCACAGATACGCAGTATTTT
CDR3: CASSLAASFTDTQYF

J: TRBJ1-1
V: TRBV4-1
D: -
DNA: TGCGCCAGCAGCCAAGATAGGGGAAACACTGAAGCTTTCTTT
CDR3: CASSQDRGNTEAFF

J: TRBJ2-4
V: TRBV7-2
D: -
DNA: TGTGCCAGCAGCATAGGACAGCCGAAAGCCAAAAACATTCAGTACTTC
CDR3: CASSIGQPKAKNIQYF

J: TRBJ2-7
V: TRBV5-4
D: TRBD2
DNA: TGTGCCAGCAGCTCCGGAGGGAGGGTTCCCTACGAGCAGTACTTC
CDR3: CASSSGGRVPYEQYF

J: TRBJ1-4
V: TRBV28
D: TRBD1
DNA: TGTGCCAGCAGAACAGGGGGTGGGTATGAAAAACTGTTTTTT
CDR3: CASRTGGGYEKLFF

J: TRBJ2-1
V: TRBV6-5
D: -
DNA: TGTGCCAGCAGTCAGGGCGGCGAGCAGTTCTTC
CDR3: CASSQGGEQFF

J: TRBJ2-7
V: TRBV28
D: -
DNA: TGTGCCAGCAGTTGGGGCCGGGGGTCCTACGAGCAGTACTTC
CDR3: CASSWGRGSYEQYF

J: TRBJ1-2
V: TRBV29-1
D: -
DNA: TGCAGCGTTGAAGAGGGGACACAGGGCTACACCTTC
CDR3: CSVEEGTQGYTF

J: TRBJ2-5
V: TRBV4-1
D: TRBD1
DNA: TGCGCCAGCAGCCAAGCCGCAGGGGGCGCCTGGGAGACCCAGTACTTC
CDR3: CASSQAAGGAWETQYF

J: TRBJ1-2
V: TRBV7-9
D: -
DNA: TGTGCCAGCAGTCACAGTGCTTTAGGAGGCTACACCTTC
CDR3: CASSHSALGGYTF

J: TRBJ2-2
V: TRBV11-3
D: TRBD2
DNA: TGTGCCAGCAGCTTCGGGAGGGCCGAAGCCGGGGAGCTGTTTTTT
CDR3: CASSFGRAEAGELFF

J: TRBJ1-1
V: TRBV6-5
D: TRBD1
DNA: TGTGCCAGCAGTTACGACAGGGGGGCAGAAACTGAAGCTTTCTTT
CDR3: CASSYDRGAETEAFF

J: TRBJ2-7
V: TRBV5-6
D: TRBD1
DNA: TGTGCCAGCAGCCCTAACGGACAGGGCGCCTACGAGCAGTACTTC
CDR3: CASSPNGQGAYEQYF

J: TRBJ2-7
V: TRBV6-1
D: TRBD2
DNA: TGTGCCAGCAGGCAGACTAGCGGGACCTCCTACGAGCAGTACTTC
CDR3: CASRQTSGTSYEQYF

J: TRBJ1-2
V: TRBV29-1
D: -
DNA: TGCAGCGTCCTCATGGGACTGGGCTACACCTTC
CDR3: CSVLMGLGYTF

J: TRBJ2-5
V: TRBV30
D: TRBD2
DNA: TGTGCCTGGAGTGACCTAGCGGGGGGTCATGGAGAGACCCAGTACTTC
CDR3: CAWSDLAGGHGETQYF

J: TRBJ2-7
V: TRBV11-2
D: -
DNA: TGTGCCAGCAGCTTAGGCAGGGCCCTCTCCTACGAGCAGTACTTC
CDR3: CASSLGRALSYEQYF

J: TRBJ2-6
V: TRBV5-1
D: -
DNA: TGCGCCAGCAGTGAAGCTGCTGGGGCCAACGTCCTGACTTTC
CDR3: CASSEAAGANVLTF

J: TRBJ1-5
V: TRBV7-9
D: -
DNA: TGTGCCAGCAGCTTGGGAGGGGCTAATCAGCCCCAGCATTTT
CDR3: CASSLGGANQPQHF

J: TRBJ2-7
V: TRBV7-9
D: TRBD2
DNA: TGTGCCAGCAGCTCTTTTCAGTGGCGGGGGTTCTACGAGCAGTACTTC
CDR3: CASSSFQWRGFYEQYF

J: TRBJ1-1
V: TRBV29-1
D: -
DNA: TGCAGCGTTGCATCAACGGGGGGGACTGAAGCTTTCTTT
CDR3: CSVASTGGTEAFF

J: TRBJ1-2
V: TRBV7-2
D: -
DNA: TGTGCCAGCAGCTTAGACAGGGTTTGGGGCTACACCTTC
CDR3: CASSLDRVWGYTF

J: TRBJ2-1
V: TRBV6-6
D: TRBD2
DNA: TGTGCCAGCAGTGATCACGGACTAGACAATGAGCAGTTCTTC
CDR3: CASSDHGLDNEQFF

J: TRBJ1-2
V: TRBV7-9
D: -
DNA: TGTGCCAGCCGGCGGGGCAGCTATGGCTACACCTTC
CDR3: CASRRGSYGYTF

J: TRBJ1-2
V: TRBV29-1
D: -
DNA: TGCAGCGTTGAAGGCGGACAGAGGTATGGCTACACCTTC
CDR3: CSVEGGQRYGYTF

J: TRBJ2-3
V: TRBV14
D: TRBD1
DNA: TGTGCCAGCAGCCCGACAGGGGTCACAGATACGCAGTATTTT
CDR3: CASSPTGVTDTQYF

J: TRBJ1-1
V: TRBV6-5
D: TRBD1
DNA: TGTGCCAGCAGTGGGGGACAGGTTGTGAACCCTGAAGCTTTCTTT
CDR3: CASSGGQVVNPEAFF

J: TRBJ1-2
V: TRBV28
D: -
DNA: TGTGCCAGCTCCCTCTCGGGGGGGCGCCACACCTTC
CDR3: CASSLSGGRHTF

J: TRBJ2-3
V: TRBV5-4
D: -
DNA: TGTGCCAGCAGCCCGGGGGGCCCAGATACGCAGTATTTT
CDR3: CASSPGGPDTQYF

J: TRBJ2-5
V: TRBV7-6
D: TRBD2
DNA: TGTGCCAGCAGTTTGATTCAAAAGCGGGAGGGCCATCAAGAGACCCAGTACTTC
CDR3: CASSLIQKREGHQETQYF

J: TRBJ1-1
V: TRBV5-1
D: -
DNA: TGCGCCAGCAGCTTGGGATCCGGACTTACTGAAGCCTTCTTT
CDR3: CASSLGSGLTEAFF

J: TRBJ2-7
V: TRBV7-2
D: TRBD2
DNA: TGTGCCAGCAGCTTAATAGGAGCGGGGGGGCGCTCCTACGAGCAGTACTTC
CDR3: CASSLIGAGGRSYEQYF

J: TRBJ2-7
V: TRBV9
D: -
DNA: TGTGCCAGCAGCCCCCAGAGGGCGGGACGCTACGAGCAGTGCTTC
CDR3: CASSPQRAGRYEQCF

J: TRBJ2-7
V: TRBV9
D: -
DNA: TGTGCCAGCAGCCGGGCGGGGCTCACCTACGAGCAGTACTTC
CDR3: CASSRAGLTYEQYF

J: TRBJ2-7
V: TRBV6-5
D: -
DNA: TGTGCCAGCAGCCCAAGGCAAGGAGGGCCCTACGAGCAGTACTTC
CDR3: CASSPRQGGPYEQYF

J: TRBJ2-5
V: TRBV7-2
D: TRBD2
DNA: TGTGCCAGCAGTTCTTTAGGTAGCGGGATGAAGGAGACCCAGTACTTC
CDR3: CASSSLGSGMKETQYF

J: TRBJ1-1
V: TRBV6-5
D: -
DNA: TGTGCCAGCAGCCCATACACAAGTGACACTGAAGCTTTCTTT
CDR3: CASSPYTSDTEAFF

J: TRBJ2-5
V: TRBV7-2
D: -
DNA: TGTGCCAGCAGCCCATGGGACTTTGGGTACCAAGAGACCCAGTACTTC
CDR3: CASSPWDFGYQETQYF

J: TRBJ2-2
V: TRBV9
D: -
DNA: TGTGCCAGCAGCGTAGTCGGGGAAACCGGGGAGCTGTTTTTT
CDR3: CASSVVGETGELFF

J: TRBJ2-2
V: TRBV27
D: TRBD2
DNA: TGTGCCAGCAGTTTATCCCTAGCGGGGAACACCGGGGAGCTGTTTTTT
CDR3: CASSLSLAGNTGELFF

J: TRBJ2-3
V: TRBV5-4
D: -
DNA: TGTGCCAGCAGCCTGGGCCCCCAGGCAGATACGCAGTATTTT
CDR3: CASSLGPQADTQYF

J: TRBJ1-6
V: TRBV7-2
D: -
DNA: TGTGCCAGCAGCTTAGCCGCGGCAGTTAATTCACCCCTCCACTTT
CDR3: CASSLAAAVNSPLHF

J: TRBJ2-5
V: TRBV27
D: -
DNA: TGTGCCAGCAGTCCGACTCTCTGGGAGACCCAGTACTTC
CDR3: CASSPTLWETQYF

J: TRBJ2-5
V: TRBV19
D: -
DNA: TGTGCCAGTAGGCAGGGCGGAGAGACCCAGTACTTC
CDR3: CASRQGGETQYF

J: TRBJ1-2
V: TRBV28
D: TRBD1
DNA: TGTGCCAGCAGATCCCCCACGGACAGGAGGGTGAACTATGGCTACACCTTC
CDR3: CASRSPTDRRVNYGYTF

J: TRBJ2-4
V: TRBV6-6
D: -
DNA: TGTGCCAGCAGTCCCGTCGGGTTAGCCAAAAACATTCAGTACTTC
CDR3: CASSPVGLAKNIQYF

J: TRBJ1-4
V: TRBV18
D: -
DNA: TGTGCCAGCTCACGGACTGAGAATGAAAAACTGTTTTTT
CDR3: CASSRTENEKLFF

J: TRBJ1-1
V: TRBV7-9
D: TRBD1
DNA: TGTGCCAGCAGCCCTACCACAGGGGGGCAGGCTGAAGCTTTCTTT
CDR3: CASSPTTGGQAEAFF

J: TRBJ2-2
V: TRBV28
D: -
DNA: TGTGCCAGCAGACCCCATACAACTAGAATCACCGGGGAGCTGTTTTTT
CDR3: CASRPHTTRITGELFF

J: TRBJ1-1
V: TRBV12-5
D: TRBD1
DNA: TGTGCTAGTGGTTTGATAGGAGTCTCTGTAGGGACAGACACTGAAGCTTTCTTT
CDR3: CASGLIGVSVGTDTEAFF

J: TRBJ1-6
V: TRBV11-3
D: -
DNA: TGTGCCAGCAGCTTAGGGACAGCGAATTCACCCCTCCACTTT
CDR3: CASSLGTANSPLHF

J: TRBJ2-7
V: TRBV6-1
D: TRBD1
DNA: TGTGCCAGCTGGAAGGGGGGGACAGGGGGCGTCGAGCAGTACTTC
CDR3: CASWKGGTGGVEQYF

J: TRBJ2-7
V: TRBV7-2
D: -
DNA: TGTGCCAGCAGCTTAGCGTCCCTCTACGAGCAGTACTTC
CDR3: CASSLASLYEQYF

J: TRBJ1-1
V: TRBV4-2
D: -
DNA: TGTGCCAGCAGCCAAGAGATCGGGGTCCTATACCCTGAAGCTTTCTTT
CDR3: CASSQEIGVLYPEAFF

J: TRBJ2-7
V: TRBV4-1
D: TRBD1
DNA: TGCGCCAGCAGCCAAGGGGACAGCTACGAGCAGTACTTC
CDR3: CASSQGDSYEQYF

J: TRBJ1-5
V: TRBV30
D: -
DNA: TGTGCCTGGAGCCCCGAGTTGAGGTCCCTCGGCGGGCCCCAGCATTTT
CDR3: CAWSPELRSLGGPQHF

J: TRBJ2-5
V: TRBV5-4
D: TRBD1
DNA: TGTGCCAGCAGCTTAATTCCGGGACAGGGAAGGGAGACCCAGTACTTC
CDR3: CASSLIPGQGRETQYF

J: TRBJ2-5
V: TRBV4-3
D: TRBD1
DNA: TGCGCCAGCAGCCAGAGTTCCGGGACAGGGGGAGAGACCCAGTACTTC
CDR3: CASSQSSGTGGETQYF

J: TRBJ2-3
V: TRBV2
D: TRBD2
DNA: TGTGCCGGAACGCCACTAGCGGGGAGAACAGATACGCAGTATTTT
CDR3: CAGTPLAGRTDTQYF